The present T cell receptor (beta chain) was sequenced within a study of shared clonotypes between healthy human individuals. Study results and caveats: Sharing of clonotypes among donors was expected to vary with sequencing depth.

Authors' methods: Junction-only sequences without quality scores came from ImmunoSEQ, so filtering differed. TCRdb's table, derived via immunoSEQ multiplex PCR, lists solely in-frame clones and lacks some. V, J and clone size are those of that table, while D and trimming were read from the DNA. The table lists about 1 million clones, 70% to 80% of them singletons, with approximately 1.5% in the top ten. This clone occurred many times. No antigen is known for it. Deletions cut 8 bases from V and 4 bases from J, with 20 bases between. This CDR3 has 15 amino acids. Germline V gene sequence: CDR1 SEHNR, CDR2 FQNEAQ (reference sequence).

This TCR came from a man between 18 and 29 years old in good health. Sequenced: memory CD4+ T cells sorted from blood. Subset indicated: CD45RA-negative fraction. The chain links TRBV7-9 to TRBJ1-1; D perhaps matches TRBD1 (5 bases). The chain's CDR3 is CASLAYGTGPTEAFF. The CDR3 DNA is TGTGCCAGCCTGGCATACGGGACGGGTCCCACTGAAGCTTTCTTT.